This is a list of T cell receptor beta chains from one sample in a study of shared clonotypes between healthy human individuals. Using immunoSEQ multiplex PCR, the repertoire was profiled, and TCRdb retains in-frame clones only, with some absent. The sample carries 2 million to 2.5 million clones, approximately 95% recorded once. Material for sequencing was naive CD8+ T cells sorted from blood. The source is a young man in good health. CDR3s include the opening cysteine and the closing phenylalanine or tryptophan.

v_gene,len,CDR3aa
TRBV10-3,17,CAISVPGSARDNQPQHF
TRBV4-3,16,CASSQDPVQATDTQYF
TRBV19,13,CASSPGGIYEQYF
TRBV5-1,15,CASSLAGNIRNEQFF
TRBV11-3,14,CASSFGGDAYEQYF
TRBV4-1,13,CASSQVGNEKLFF
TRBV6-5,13,CASSYQGSGGYTF
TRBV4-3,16,CASSQGAGTAYNEQFF
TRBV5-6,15,CASSSMGQGAPGYTF
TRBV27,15,CASSLSTGGADTQYF
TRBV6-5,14,CASSYNGLAGEQYF
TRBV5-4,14,CASSPGSMNTEAFF
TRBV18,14,CASPGGGVGTEAFF
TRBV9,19,CASSVPPALLAGELNEQFF
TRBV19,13,CASRGQGAQPQHF
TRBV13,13,CASSFSDGRGAFF
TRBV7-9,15,CASSVTGQINYGYTF
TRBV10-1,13,CASSGHLTDTQYF
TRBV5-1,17,CASSTRQGIPPGETQYF
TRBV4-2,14,CASSLLRDGTEAFF
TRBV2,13,CASNAGQLYEQYF
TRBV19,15,CASSIDREGTHEQYF
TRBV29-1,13,CSARDPGEGEQYF
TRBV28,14,CASSLEQGGQPQHF
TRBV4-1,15,CASSPRLAGTDTQYF
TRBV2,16,CASSDDLSTGMETQYF
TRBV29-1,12,CSVEGQGYEQYF
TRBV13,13,CASSLRGWETQYF
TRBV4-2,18,CASSQGNGFITGNTEAFF
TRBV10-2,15,CASSPYRGDYNEQFF
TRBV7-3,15,CASSQTGLGIDEQFF
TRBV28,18,CASGSGQGVGSGANVLTF
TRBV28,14,CASSGTGPSYGYTF
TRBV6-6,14,CASSYVLGNTEAFF
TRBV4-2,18,CASSQDPRLAGGLDEQYF
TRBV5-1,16,CASSQTSGSGEDTQYF
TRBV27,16,CASKLMSSGGHREQYF
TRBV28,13,CASSPGTGTEQYF
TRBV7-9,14,CASSPMAGVYEQYF
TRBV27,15,CASSLDGRASYEQYF
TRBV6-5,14,CASRLAGLINEQFF
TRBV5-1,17,CASSLVPSGGGTDTQYF
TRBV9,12,CASTDFQETQYF
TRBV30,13,CAWSVQGNYEQYF
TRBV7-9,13,CASSEPPPGPQHF
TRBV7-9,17,CASSLTSGGQSSYEQYF
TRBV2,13,CASKSGTEPGYTF
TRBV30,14,CAWSVTNPPDEQYF
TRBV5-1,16,CASSSGTGGVGEKLFF